The T cell receptor (beta chain) described here comes from a study of blood T cell repertoires in COVID-19. Background on the study: Samples representing acute and convalescent COVID-19 were sourced from the United States, Italy and Spain. Sample material is recorded as cDNA or gDNA derived from T cells, B-cell-depleted T cells, or PBMCs.

Under the authors' procedure: Nucleated cell number was recorded as an estimate derived from reference gene primer amplification. Clones were read by immunoSEQ multiplex PCR, and TCRdb kept only the in-frame ones, dropping some. V, J and clone size were drawn from that table, and D and trimming were deduced from the DNA. The sample comprises about 42,000 clones, about 85% of which are singletons, and 9.5% to 15% rests with the top ten. From germline, CDR1 is SNHLY and CDR2 FYNNEI. V was cut by 6 bases and J by 4 bases, with 13 bases left in between. This CDR3 comprises 14 residues. This receptor was obtained from a human donor in a cohort sampled during active COVID-19. Input material: peripheral blood. This sequence joins TRBV2 and TRBJ1-5; D perhaps matches TRBD1 (5 bases). DNA for the CDR3: TGTGCCAGCAGACCAGGGTCCACAAATCAGCCCCAGCATTTT. It encodes CASRPGSTNQPQHF.